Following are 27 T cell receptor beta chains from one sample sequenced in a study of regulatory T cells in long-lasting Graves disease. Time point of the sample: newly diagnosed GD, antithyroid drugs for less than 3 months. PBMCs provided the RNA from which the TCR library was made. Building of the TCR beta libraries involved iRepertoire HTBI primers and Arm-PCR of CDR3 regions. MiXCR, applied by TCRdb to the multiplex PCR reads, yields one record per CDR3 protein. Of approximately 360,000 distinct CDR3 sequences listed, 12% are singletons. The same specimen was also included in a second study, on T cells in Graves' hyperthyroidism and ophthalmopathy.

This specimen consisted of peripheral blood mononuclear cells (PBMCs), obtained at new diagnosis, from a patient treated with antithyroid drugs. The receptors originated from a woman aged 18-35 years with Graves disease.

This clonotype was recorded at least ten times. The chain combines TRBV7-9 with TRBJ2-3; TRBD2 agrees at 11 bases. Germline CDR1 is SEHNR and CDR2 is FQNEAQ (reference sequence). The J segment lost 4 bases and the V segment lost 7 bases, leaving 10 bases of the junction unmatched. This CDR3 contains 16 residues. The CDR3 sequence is CASTELIAGGPDTQYF. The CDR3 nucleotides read TGTGCCAGCACCGAGTTAATAGCGGGGGGGCCAGATACGCAGTATTTT. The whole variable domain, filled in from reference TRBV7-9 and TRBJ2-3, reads DTGVSQNPRHKITKRGQNVTFRCDPISEHNRLYWYRQTLGQGPEFLTYFQNEAQLEKSRLLSDRFSAERPKGSFSTLEIQRTEQGDSAMYLCASTELIAGGPDTQYFGPGTRLTVL.

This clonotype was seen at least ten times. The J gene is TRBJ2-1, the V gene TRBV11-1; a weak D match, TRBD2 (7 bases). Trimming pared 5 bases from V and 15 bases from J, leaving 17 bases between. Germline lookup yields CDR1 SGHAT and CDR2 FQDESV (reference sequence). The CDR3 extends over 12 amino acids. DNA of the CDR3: TGTGCCAGCAGCCCCACAAGGGGGGGTCTGTTCTTC. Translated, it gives CASSPTRGGLFF.

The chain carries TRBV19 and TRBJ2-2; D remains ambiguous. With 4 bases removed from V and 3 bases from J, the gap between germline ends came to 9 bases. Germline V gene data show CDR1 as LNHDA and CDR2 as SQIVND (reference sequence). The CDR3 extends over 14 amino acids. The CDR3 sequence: CASSRGKDTGELFF. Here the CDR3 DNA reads TGTGCCAGTAGTAGGGGAAAGGACACCGGGGAGCTGTTTTTT.

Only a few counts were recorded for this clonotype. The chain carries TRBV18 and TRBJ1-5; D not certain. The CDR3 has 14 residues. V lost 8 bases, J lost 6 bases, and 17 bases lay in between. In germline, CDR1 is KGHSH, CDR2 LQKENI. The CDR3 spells CASTKMVEGQPQHF. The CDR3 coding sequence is TGTGCCAGCACAAAGATGGTCGAGGGTCAGCCCCAGCATTTT.

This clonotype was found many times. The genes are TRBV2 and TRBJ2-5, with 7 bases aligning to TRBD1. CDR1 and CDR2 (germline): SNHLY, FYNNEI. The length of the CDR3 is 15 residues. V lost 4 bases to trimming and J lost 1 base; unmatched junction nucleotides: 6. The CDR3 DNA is TGTGCCAGCAGTGGTCGACAGGGACCCCAAGAGACCCAGTACTTC. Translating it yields CASSGRQGPQETQYF.

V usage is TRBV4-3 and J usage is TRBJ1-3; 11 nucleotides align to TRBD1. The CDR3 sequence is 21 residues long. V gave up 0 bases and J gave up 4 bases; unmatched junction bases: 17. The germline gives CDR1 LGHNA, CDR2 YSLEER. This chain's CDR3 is CASSQDKGEFWTGGEGNTIYF. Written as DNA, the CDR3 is TGCGCCAGCAGCCAAGATAAAGGAGAATTCTGGACAGGGGGCGAAGGAAACACCATATATTTT.

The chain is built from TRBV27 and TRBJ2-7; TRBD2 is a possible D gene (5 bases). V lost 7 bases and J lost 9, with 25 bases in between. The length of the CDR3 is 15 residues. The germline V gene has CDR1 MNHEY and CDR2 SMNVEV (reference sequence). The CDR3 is CASTMKPGSTGGQYV. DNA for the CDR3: TGTGCCAGCACGATGAAACCGGGGTCCACCGGCGGGCAGTACGTC.

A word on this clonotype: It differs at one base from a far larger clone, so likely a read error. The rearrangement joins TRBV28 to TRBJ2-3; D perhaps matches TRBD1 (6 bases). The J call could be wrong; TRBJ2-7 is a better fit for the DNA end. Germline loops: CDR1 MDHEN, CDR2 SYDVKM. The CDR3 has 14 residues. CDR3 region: CASKRGGQFDEQYF. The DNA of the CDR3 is TGTGCCAGCAAGAGGGGTGGACAGTTCGACGAGCAGTACTTC.

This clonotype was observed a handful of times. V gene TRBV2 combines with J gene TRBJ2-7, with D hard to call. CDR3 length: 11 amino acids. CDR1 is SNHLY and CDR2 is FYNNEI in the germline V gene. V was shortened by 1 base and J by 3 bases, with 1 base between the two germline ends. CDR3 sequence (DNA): TGTGCCAGCAGTGAAGTCTACGAGCAGTACGTC. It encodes CASSEVYEQYV.

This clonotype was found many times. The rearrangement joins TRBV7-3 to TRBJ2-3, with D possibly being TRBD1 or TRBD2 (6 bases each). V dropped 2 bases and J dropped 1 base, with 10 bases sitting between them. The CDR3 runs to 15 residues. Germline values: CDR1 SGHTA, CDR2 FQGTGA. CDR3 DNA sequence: TGTGCCAGCAGCTTAGAAGGGGGGCGCACAGATACGCAGTATTTT. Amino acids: CASSLEGGRTDTQYF.

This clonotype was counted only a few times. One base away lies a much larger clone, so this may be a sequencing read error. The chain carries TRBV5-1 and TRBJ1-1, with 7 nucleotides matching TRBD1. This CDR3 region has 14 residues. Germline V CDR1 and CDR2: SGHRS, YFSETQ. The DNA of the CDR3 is TGCGCCAGCAGCTTGGAGGGGGCGTTCACTGAAGCTCTCTTT. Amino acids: CASSLEGAFTEALF.

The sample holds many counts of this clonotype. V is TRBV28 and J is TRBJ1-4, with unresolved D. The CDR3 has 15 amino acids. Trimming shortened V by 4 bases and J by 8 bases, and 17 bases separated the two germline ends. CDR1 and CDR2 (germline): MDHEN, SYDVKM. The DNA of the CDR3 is TGTGCCAGCAGTTCCGTACTCGGGTTTGACGAAAAACTGTTTTTT. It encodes CASSSVLGFDEKLFF. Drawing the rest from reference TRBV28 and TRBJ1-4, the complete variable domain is DVKVTQSSRYLVKRTGEKVFLECVQDMDHENMFWYRQDPGLGLRLIYFSYDVKMKEKGDIPEGYSVSREKKERFSLILESASTNQTSMYLCASSSVLGFDEKLFFGSGTQLSVL.

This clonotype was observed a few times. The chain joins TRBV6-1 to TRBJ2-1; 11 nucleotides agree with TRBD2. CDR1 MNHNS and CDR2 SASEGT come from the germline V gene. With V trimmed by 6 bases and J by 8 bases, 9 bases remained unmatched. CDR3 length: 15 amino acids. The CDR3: CASSRTSGSADEQFF. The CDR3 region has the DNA TGTGCCAGCAGCCGCACTAGCGGGAGCGCGGATGAGCAGTTCTTC.

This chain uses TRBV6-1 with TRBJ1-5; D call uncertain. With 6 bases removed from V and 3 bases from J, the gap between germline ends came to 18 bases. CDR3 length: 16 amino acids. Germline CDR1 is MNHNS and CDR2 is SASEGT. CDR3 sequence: CASSPSPQVNNQPQHF. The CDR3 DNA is TGTGCCAGCAGCCCCTCACCTCAGGTTAACAATCAGCCCCAGCATTTT.

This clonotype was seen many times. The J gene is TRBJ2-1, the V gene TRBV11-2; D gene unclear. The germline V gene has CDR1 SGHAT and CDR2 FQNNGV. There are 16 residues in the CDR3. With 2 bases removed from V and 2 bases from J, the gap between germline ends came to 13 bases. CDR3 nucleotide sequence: TGTGCCAGCAGCTTATGGGGTGGGCCCACCTACAATGAGCAGTTCTTC. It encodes CASSLWGGPTYNEQFF.

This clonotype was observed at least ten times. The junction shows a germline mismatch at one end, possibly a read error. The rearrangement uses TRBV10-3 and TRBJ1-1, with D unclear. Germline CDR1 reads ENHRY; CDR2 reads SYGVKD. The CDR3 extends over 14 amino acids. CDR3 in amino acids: CAISESQAVAEAFF. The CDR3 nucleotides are TGTGCCATCAGCGAGTCGCAGGCGGTCGCTGAAGCTTTCTTT.

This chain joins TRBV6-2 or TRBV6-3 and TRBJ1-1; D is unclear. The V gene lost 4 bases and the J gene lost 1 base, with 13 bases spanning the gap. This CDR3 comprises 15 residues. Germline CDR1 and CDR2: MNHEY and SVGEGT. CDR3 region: CASSSLGLGNTEAFF. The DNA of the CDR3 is TGTGCCAGCAGTTCCTTAGGACTGGGGAACACTGAAGCTTTCTTT.

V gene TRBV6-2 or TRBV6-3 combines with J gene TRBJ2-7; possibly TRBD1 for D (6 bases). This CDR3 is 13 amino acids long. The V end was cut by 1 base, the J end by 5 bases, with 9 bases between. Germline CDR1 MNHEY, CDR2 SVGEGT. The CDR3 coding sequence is TGTGCCAGCAGTTACTTAAACAGGGACGAGCAGTACTTC. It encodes CASSYLNRDEQYF.

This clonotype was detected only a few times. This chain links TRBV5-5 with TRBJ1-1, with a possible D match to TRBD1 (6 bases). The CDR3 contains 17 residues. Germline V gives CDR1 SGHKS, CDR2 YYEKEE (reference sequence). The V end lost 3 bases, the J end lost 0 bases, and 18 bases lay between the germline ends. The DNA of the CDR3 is TGTGCCAGCAGCTCGGAACAGGGACTCTTCATGAACACTGAAGCTTTCTTT. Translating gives CASSSEQGLFMNTEAFF.

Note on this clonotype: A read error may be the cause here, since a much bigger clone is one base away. The CDR3 DNA reads TGCGCCAGCAGTGAGCAGTGGGAGGCCAGGCGAAGGTTC. Residues: CASSEQWEARRRF. The genes are TRBV10-2 and TRBJ2-5, with D possibly matching TRBD2 (6 bases). There are 13 residues in the CDR3. Germline values: CDR1 WSHSY, CDR2 SAAADI.

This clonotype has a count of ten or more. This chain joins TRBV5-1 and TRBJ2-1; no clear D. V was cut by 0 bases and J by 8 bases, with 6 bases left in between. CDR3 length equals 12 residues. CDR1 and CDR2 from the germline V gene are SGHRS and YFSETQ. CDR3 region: CASSLEEHEQFF. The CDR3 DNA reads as TGCGCCAGCAGCTTGGAGGAGCATGAGCAGTTCTTC.

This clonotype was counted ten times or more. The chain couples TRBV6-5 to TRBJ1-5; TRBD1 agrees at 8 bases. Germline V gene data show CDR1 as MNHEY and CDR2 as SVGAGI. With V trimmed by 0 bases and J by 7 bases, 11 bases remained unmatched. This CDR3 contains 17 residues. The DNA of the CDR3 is TGTGCCAGCAGTTACTCATTCGGACAGGGCAGGGGACAGCCCCAGCATTTT. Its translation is CASSYSFGQGRGQPQHF.

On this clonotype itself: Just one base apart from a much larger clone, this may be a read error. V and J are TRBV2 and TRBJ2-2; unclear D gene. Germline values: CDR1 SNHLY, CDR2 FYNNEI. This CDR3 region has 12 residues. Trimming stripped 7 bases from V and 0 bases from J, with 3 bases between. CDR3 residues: CASISNTGELFF. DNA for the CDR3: TGTGCCAGCATCTCGAACACCGGGGAGCTGTTTTTT.

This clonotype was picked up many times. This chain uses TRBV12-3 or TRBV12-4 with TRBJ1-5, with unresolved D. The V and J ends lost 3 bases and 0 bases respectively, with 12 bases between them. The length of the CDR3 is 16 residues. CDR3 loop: CASSFGSLRSNQPQHF. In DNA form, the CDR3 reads TGTGCCAGCAGTTTCGGCTCACTCCGTAGCAATCAGCCCCAGCATTTT.

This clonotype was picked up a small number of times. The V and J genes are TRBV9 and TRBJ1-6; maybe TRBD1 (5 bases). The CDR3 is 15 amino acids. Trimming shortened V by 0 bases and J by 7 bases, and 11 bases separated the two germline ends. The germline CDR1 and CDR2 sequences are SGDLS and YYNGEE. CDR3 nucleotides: TGTGCCAGCAGCGTAGCTCAAGGGGTAAATTCACCCCTCCACTTT. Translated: CASSVAQGVNSPLHF.

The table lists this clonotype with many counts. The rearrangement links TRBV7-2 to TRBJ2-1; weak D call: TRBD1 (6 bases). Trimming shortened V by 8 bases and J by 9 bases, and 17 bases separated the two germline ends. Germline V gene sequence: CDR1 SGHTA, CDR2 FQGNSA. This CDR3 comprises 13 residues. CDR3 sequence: CASGPYRVGEQFF. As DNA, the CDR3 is TGTGCCAGCGGACCCTACAGGGTCGGTGAGCAGTTCTTC.

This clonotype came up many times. CDR3 DNA sequence: TGCAGTGCTAGCGGTCGGCTAGCGGGAGAAGAGACCCAGTACTTC. This gives the protein CSASGRLAGEETQYF. V and J are TRBV20-1 and TRBJ2-5; 10 positions agree with TRBD2. The trim removed 3 bases at V and 3 bases at J, leaving 7 bases unmatched. The CDR3 covers 15 residues. From germline, CDR1 is DFQATT and CDR2 SNEGSKA (reference sequence).